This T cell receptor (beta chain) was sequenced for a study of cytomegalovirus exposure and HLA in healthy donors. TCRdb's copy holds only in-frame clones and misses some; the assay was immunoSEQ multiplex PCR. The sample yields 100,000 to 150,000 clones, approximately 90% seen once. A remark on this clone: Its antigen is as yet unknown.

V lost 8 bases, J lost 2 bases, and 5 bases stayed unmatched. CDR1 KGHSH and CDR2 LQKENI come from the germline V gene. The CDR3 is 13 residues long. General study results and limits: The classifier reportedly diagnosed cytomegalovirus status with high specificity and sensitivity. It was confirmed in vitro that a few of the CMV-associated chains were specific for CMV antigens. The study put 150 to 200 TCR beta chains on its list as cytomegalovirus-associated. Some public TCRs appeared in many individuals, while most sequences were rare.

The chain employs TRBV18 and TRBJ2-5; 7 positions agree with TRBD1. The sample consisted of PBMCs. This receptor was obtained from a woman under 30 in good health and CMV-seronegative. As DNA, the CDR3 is TGTGCCAGCCTCGGGACAGCACAAGAGACCCAGTACTTC. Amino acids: CASLGTAQETQYF.